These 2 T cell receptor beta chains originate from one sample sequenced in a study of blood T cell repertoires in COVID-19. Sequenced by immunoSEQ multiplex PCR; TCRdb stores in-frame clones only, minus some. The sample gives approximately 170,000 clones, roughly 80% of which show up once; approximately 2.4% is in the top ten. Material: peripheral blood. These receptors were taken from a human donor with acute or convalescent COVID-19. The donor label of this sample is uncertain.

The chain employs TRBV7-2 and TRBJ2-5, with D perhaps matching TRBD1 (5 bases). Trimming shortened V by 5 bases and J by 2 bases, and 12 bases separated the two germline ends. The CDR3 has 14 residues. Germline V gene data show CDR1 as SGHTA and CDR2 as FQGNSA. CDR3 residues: CASSTSQGQETQYF. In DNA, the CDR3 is TGTGCCAGCAGCACATCCCAGGGACAAGAGACCCAGTACTTC.

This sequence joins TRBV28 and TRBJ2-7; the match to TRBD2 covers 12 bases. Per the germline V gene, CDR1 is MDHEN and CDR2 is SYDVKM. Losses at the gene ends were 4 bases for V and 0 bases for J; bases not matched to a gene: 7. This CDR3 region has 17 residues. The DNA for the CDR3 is TGTGCCAGCAGTTCACCCGTGACTAGCGGGAGCTCCTACGAGCAGTACTTC. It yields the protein CASSSPVTSGSSYEQYF.